This record covers a single T cell receptor beta chain. Its specificity is not known. No DNA is shown, since the ends of the CDR3 on it are uncertain; the CDR3 is the one TCRdb lists. The entry originates in a study of T cells in Graves' hyperthyroidism and ophthalmopathy. Preceding any ophthalmopathy symptoms, the blood sample dates from first hyperthyroidism diagnosis. Researchers took RNA transcripts and amplified the TCR beta CDR3 regions from them. Researchers ran a first-round RT-PCR on the TCR CDR3 using the HTBI primer set. TCRdb analysed the multiplex PCR reads with MiXCR anew, one entry per CDR3 protein. The table has some 600,000 distinct CDR3 sequences, approximately 15% seen once. Study-wide results and caveats: In blood, most of the thyroid clonotypes expanded above 0.001 were also present.

This receptor was obtained from a woman aged 25 to 39 with Graves' hyperthyroidism that later progressed to Graves' ophthalmopathy. Material for sequencing was blood.

This CDR3 is CASSSSRGGGEQYF. The genes are TRBV9 and TRBJ2-7; the table's D gene call, TRBD2, was not cross checked with the DNA. Germline V CDR1 and CDR2: SGDLS, YYNGEE. The CDR3 length equals 14 residues, ends included.